This T cell receptor beta chain was profiled in a study of T cell repertoires in aging, cancer and after chemotherapy. The germline CDR1 and CDR2 sequences are SGHTA and FQGTGA. The germline V and J ends were trimmed by 3 bases and 0 bases, with 13 bases remaining between them. The CDR3 has 16 residues. Multiplex touch-down PCR with TRB-A/B primers amplified rearranged V-D-J TRB sequences. TCRdb processed the multiplex PCR reads anew with MiXCR; each CDR3 protein has one entry. The table shows 750 to 1,000 distinct CDR3 sequences, with 25% to 30% occurring only once. TCR beta rearrangements were amplified from peripheral blood genomic DNA. This clonotype was seen a handful of times.

The receptor's source is a human donor with a blood cancer. The sequencing input was blood. V and J are TRBV7-3 and TRBJ2-3; D possibly matches TRBD1 or TRBD2 (5 bases each). In nucleotides, the CDR3 is TGTGCCAGCAGCTTGGGGGTCAGTGTGAGCACAGATACGCAGTATTTT. Its protein is CASSLGVSVSTDTQYF.